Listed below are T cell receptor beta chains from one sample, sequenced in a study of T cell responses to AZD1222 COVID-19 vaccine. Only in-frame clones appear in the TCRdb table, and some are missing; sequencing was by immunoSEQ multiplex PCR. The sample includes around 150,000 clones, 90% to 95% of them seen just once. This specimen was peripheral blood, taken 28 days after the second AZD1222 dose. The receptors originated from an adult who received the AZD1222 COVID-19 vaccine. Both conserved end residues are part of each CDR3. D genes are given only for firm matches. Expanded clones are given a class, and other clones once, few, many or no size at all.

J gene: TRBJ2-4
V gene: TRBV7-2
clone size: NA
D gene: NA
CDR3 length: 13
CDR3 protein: CASSLHGKNIQYF
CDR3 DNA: TGTGCCAGCAGCTTGCACGGCAAAAACATTCAGTACTTC

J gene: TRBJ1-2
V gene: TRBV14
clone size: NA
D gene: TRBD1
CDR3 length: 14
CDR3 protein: CASSHDRVGYGYTF
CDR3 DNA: TGTGCCAGCAGCCATGACAGGGTCGGCTATGGCTACACCTTC

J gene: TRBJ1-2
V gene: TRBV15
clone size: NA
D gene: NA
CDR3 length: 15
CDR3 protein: CATSRDAPTNYGYTF
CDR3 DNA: TGTGCCACCAGCAGAGATGCGCCAACTAACTATGGCTACACCTTC

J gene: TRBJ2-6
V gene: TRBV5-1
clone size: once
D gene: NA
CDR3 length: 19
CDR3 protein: CASSLGQGNKNSGANVLTF
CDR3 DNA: TGCGCCAGCAGCTTGGGGCAGGGAAACAAAAACTCTGGGGCCAACGTCCTGACTTTC

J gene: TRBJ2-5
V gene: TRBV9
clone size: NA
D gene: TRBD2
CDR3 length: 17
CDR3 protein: CASSVGGGSGIGETQYF
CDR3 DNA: TGTGCCAGCAGCGTAGGAGGCGGGAGCGGGATTGGAGAGACCCAGTACTTC

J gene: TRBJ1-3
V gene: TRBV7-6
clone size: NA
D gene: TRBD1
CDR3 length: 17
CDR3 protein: CASSLGEGQGTGNTIYF
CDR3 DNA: TGTGCCAGCAGCTTAGGGGAAGGACAGGGAACAGGAAACACCATATATTTT

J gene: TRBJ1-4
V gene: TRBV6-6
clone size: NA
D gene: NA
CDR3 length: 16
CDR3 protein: CASSYPRGATNEKLFF
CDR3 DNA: TGTGCCAGCAGTTACCCTAGGGGCGCAACTAATGAAAAACTGTTTTTT

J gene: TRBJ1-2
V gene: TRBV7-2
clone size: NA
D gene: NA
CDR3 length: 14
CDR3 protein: CASSPDRLNYGYTF
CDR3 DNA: TGTGCCAGCAGCCCGGACAGACTAAACTATGGCTACACCTTC

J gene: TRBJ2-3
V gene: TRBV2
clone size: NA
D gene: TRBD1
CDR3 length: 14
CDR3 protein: CASIVTGATDTQYF
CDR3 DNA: TGTGCCAGCATCGTGACAGGGGCAACAGATACGCAGTATTTT

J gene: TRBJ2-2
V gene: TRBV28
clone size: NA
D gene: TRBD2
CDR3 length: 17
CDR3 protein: CASSPQLGRANTGELFF
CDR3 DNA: TGTGCCAGCAGCCCCCAACTGGGGAGGGCGAACACCGGGGAGCTGTTTTTT

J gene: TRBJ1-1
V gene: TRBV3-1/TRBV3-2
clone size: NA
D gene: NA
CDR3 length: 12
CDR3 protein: CASSQEQESAFF
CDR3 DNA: TGTGCCAGCAGCCAAGAACAGGAATCGGCTTTCTTT

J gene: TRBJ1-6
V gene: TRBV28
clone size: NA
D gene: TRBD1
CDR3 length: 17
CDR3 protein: CASSLTPGQLITSPLHF
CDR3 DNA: TGTGCCAGCAGCCTCACCCCGGGACAGCTCATAACTTCACCCCTCCACTTT

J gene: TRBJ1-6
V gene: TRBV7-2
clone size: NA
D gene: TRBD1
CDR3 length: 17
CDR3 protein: CASSFTIRTGGNSPLHF
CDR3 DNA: TGTGCCAGCAGCTTCACGATACGGACAGGGGGGAATTCACCCCTCCACTTT

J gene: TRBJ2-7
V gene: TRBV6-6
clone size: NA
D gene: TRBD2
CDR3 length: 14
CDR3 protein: CASRERDKRREQYF
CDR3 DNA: TGTGCCAGCAGAGAGCGGGATAAGAGGCGCGAGCAGTACTTC

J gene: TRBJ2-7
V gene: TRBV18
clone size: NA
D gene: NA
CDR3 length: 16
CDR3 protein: CASSESGLWLTYEQYF
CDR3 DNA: TGTGCCAGCTCAGAATCGGGCCTCTGGTTGACCTACGAGCAGTACTTC

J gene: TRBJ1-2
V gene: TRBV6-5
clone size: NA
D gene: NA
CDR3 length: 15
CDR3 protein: CASTGASPRGYGYTF
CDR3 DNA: TGTGCCAGCACGGGGGCATCTCCTCGAGGCTATGGCTACACCTTC

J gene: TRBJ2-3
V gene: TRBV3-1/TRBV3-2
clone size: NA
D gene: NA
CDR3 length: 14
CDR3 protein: CASSQGGAGDTQYF
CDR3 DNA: TGTGCCAGCAGCCAGGGGGGGGCCGGCGATACGCAGTATTTT

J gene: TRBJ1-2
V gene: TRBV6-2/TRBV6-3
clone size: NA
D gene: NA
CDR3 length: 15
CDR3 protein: CASSYSQTGNYGYTF
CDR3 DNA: TGTGCCAGCAGTTACTCGCAGACTGGAAACTATGGCTACACCTTC

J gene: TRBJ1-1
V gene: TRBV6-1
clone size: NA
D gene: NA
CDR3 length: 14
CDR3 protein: CASSEAKRNTEAFF
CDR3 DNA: TGTGCCAGCAGTGAAGCTAAGAGAAACACTGAAGCTTTCTTT

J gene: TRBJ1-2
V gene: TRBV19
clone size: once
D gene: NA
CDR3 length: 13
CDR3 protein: CASRLTGSYGYTF
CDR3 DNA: TGTGCCAGTAGGCTGACAGGATCCTATGGCTACACCTTC

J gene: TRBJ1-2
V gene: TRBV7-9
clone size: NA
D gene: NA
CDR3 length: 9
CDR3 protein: CAGEHGYTF
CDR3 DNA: TGTGCCGGAGAACATGGCTACACCTTC

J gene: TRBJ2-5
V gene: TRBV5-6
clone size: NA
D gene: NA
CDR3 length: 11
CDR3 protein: CASSLGGTQYF
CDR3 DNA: TGTGCCAGCAGCTTGGGAGGGACCCAGTACTTC

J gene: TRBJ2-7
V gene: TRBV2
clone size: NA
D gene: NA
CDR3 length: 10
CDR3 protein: CATTAVEQYF
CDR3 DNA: TGTGCCACCACAGCAGTCGAGCAGTACTTC

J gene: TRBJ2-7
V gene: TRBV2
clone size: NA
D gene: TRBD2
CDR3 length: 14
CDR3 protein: CASSWREQRHEQYF
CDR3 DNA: TGTGCCAGCAGTTGGCGGGAGCAGCGGCACGAGCAGTACTTC

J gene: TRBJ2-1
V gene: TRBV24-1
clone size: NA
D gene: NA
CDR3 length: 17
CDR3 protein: CATSDLLGTGRINEQFF
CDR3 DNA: TGTGCCACCAGTGATTTGTTGGGTACCGGTAGAATAAATGAGCAGTTCTTC

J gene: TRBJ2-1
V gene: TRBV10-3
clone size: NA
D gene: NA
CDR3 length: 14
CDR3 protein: CAIGVSSSYNEQFF
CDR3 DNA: TGTGCCATCGGGGTTAGTAGCTCCTACAATGAGCAGTTCTTC

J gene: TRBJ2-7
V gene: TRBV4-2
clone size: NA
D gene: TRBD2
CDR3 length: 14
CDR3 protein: CASSQTSGTYEQYF
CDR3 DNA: TGTGCCAGCAGCCAAACTAGCGGAACCTACGAGCAGTACTTC

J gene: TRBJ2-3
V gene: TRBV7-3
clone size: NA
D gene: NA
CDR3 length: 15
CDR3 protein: CASSLAGQPTDTQYF
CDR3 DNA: TGTGCCAGCAGCTTAGCAGGGCAGCCCACAGATACGCAGTATTTT

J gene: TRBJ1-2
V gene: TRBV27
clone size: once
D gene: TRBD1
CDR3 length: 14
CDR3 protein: CASSLSGQGGGYTF
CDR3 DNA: TGTGCCAGCAGTTTATCTGGACAGGGGGGTGGCTACACCTTC

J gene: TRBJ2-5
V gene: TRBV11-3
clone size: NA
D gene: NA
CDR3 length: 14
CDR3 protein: CASNRQAPRETQYF
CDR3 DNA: TGTGCCAGCAACAGACAGGCCCCCAGGGAGACCCAGTACTTC

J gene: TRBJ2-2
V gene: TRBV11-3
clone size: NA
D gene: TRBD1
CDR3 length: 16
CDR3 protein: CASSDRDRGSSGELFF
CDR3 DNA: TGTGCCAGCAGCGACCGGGACAGGGGGTCTAGCGGGGAGCTGTTTTTT

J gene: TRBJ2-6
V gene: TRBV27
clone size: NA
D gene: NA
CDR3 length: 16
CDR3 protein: CASSLNTGAGANVLTF
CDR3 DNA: TGTGCCAGCAGTTTAAATACCGGGGCCGGGGCCAACGTCCTGACTTTC

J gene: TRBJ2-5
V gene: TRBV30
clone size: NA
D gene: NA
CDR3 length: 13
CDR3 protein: CAWSVGNQETQYF
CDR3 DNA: TGTGCCTGGAGTGTGGGCAACCAAGAGACCCAGTACTTC

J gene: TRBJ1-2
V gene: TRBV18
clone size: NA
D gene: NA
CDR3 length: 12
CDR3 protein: CASSPLGYGYTF
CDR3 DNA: TGTGCCAGCTCACCACTGGGATACGGCTACACCTTC

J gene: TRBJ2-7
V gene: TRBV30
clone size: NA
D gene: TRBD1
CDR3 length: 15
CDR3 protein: CAWSAGGGSAYEQYF
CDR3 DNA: TGTGCCTGGAGTGCAGGGGGCGGGTCGGCCTACGAGCAGTACTTC

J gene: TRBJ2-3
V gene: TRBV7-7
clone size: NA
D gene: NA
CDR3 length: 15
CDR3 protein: CASSLSYRATDTQYF
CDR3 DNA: TGTGCCAGCAGCCTCTCATACAGGGCTACAGATACGCAGTATTTT

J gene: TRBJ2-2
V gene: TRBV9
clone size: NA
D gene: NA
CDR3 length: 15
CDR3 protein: CASSAGLANTGELFF
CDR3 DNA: TGTGCCAGCAGCGCGGGACTGGCGAACACCGGGGAGCTGTTTTTT

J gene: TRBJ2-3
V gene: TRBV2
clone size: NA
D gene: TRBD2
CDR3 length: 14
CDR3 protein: CASKPGLAVDTQYF
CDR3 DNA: TGTGCCAGCAAACCTGGACTAGCGGTAGATACGCAGTATTTT

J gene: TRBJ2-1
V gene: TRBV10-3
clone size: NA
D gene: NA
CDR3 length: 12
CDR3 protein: CAIRAGGNEQFF
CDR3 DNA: TGTGCCATCAGAGCAGGAGGCAATGAGCAGTTCTTC

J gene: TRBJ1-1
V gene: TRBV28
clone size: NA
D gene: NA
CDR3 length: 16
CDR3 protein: CASSSGQPGANTEAFF
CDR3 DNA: TGTGCCAGCAGTTCTGGACAGCCGGGGGCGAACACTGAAGCTTTCTTT

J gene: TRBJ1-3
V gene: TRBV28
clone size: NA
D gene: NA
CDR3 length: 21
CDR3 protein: CATRGGPGREVRFWSGNTIYF
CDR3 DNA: TGTGCCACGCGGGGGGGACCAGGGAGGGAAGTTCGTTTTTGGTCCGGAAACACCATATATTTT

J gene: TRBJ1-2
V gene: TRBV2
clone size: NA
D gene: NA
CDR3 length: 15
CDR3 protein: CASSTSGRDPYGYTF
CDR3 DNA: TGTGCCAGCAGCACTTCGGGCAGGGACCCCTATGGCTACACCTTC

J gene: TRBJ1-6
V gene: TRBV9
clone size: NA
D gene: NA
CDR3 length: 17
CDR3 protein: CASSVEARSSYNSPLHF
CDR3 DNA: TGTGCCAGCAGCGTAGAGGCAAGGAGCTCCTATAATTCACCCCTCCACTTT

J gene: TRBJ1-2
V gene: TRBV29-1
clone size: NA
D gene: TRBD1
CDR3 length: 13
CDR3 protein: CSVVGQANYGYTF
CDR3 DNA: TGCAGCGTTGTGGGACAGGCTAACTATGGCTACACCTTC

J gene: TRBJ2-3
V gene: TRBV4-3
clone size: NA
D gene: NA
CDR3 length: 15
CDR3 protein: CASSQDRGGGDTQYF
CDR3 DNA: TGCGCCAGCAGCCAAGATAGGGGGGGAGGGGATACGCAGTATTTT

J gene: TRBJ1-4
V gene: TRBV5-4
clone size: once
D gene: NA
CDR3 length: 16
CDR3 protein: CASSSGGRKDGEKLFF
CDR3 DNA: TGTGCCAGCAGCTCCGGAGGACGGAAAGACGGGGAAAAACTGTTTTTT

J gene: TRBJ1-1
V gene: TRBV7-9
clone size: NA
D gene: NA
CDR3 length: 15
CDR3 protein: CASRYRAGENTEAFF
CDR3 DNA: TGTGCCAGCAGGTACAGGGCGGGGGAGAACACTGAGGCTTTCTTT

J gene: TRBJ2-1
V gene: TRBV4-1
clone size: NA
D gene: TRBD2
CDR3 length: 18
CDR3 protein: CASSQDRISGLKGNEQFF
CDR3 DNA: TGCGCCAGCAGCCAAGACAGAATTAGCGGGCTAAAGGGCAATGAGCAGTTCTTC

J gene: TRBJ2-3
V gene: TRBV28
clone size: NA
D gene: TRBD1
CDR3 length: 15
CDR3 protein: CASSYGDRGTDTQYF
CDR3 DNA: TGTGCCAGCAGTTATGGGGACAGGGGGACAGATACGCAGTATTTT